One sample yielded the 18 T cell receptor beta chains listed below, sequenced in a study of T-cell memory formation after mild COVID-19. Via MiXCR, TCRdb re-called the 5' RACE reads, giving one row per CDR3 protein. The table shows 450,000 to 650,000 distinct CDR3 sequences, with roughly 22% occurring only once. Specimen: PBMCs or a T cell subset sorted from them (not recorded which). The receptors originated from an adult woman who had mild COVID-19 (a few samples of this study predate the infection). Cell type and time point are not known.

The sample holds a few counts of this clonotype. The chain links TRBV7-9 to TRBJ2-1, with 7 bases matching TRBD2. Germline-derived CDR1 and CDR2 are SEHNR and FQNEAQ (reference sequence). This CDR3 has 15 amino acids. After removal of 3 bases from V and 10 bases from J, the junction contained 12 bases not matched to a gene. CDR3: CASSFPPGRAEEQFF. CDR3 nucleotide sequence: TGTGCCAGCAGCTTTCCCCCGGGGAGGGCGGAAGAGCAGTTCTTC. The full variable domain, rest sourced from reference TRBV7-9 and TRBJ2-1, is DTGVSQNPRHKITKRGQNVTFRCDPISEHNRLYWYRQTLGQGPEFLTYFQNEAQLEKSRLLSDRFSAERPKGSFSTLEIQRTEQGDSAMYLCASSFPPGRAEEQFFGPGTRLTVL.

This rearrangement joins TRBV13 to TRBJ2-5, with D perhaps TRBD1 (6 bases). V was clipped by 5 bases and J by 7 bases, with 17 bases between them. This CDR3 has 14 residues. Germline CDR1 reads PRHDT; CDR2 reads FYEKMQ (reference sequence). CDR3 sequence (DNA): TGTGCCAGCAGCCCCGCGGTGGGGGCGGTGACCCAGTACTTC. Encoded protein: CASSPAVGAVTQYF.

This clonotype was counted only a few times. V is TRBV7-9 and J is TRBJ2-7; TRBD2 matches at 10 bases. This CDR3 is 14 amino acids long. Germline lookup yields CDR1 SEHNR and CDR2 FQNEAQ (reference sequence). V was pared by 5 bases and J by 5 bases, with 6 bases of the junction left unmatched. This chain's CDR3 is CASSGTSAGHEQYF. For the CDR3, the DNA is TGTGCCAGCAGCGGGACTAGCGCGGGCCACGAGCAGTACTTC. Based on the CDR3 plus reference TRBV7-9 and TRBJ2-7, the full variable domain is DTGVSQNPRHKITKRGQNVTFRCDPISEHNRLYWYRQTLGQGPEFLTYFQNEAQLEKSRLLSDRFSAERPKGSFSTLEIQRTEQGDSAMYLCASSGTSAGHEQYFGPGTRLTVT.

Points on this clonotype: A read error may account for a junction end that differs from germline. The chain is built from TRBV2 and TRBJ1-1; perhaps TRBD1 as D (5 bases). This CDR3 region has 14 residues. CDR1 and CDR2 (germline): SNHLY, FYNNEI. CDR3 loop: CASRIFAGNIEAFF. The CDR3 DNA is TGTGCCAGCAGGATCTTCGCAGGGAACATTGAAGCTTTCTTT.

In this sample, this clonotype turned up a few times. The chain links TRBV4-2 to TRBJ2-7, with D possibly matching TRBD1 (5 bases). This CDR3 has 15 amino acids. The V end lost 2 bases, the J end lost 3 bases, and 14 bases lay between the germline ends. The germline gives CDR1 LGHNA, CDR2 YNFKEQ. CDR3 DNA: TGTGCCAGCAGCCAACCGACAGTTTTAGACTACGAGCAGTACTTC. Residues: CASSQPTVLDYEQYF.

The rearrangement joins TRBV29-1 to TRBJ1-3; a possible D gene is TRBD1 (6 bases). Germline CDR1 and CDR2: SQVTM and ANQGSEA. Trimming cost V 4 bases and J 3 bases, with 10 bases left between them. The CDR3 totals 13 residues. CDR3 residues: CSVGAGVGNTIYF. The DNA for the CDR3 is TGCAGCGTTGGAGCAGGGGTTGGAAACACCATATATTTT.

This clonotype was recorded a few times. The J gene is TRBJ2-5, the V gene TRBV5-6; D remains unclear. V shed 1 base and J shed 10 bases, with 14 bases lying between them. There are 13 residues in the CDR3. CDR1 and CDR2 (germline): SGHDT, YYEEEE. Here the CDR3 DNA reads TGTGCCAGCAGCTTGATCGCTCTACAAGTCCAGTACTTC. Protein product: CASSLIALQVQYF.

The rearrangement joins TRBV2 to TRBJ2-7; 10 bases fit TRBD1. The CDR3 extends over 14 amino acids. The trim removed 7 bases at V and 6 bases at J, leaving 9 bases unmatched. The V gene's germline CDR1 is SNHLY and CDR2 FYNNEI. The CDR3 spells CASKGTGVYGEQYF. The CDR3 DNA reads as TGTGCCAGCAAGGGGACAGGGGTTTATGGCGAGCAGTACTTC.

There are a few counts of this clonotype. V usage is TRBV3-1 and J usage is TRBJ2-1; 10 bases align to TRBD2. The CDR3 runs to 15 residues. The V segment lost 6 bases and the J segment 4 bases; nucleotides outside the gene matches: 6. CDR1 and CDR2 from the germline V gene are LGHDT and YNNKEL (reference sequence). The CDR3 here is CASRAGGSRYNEQFF. The CDR3 nucleotides are TGTGCCAGCAGAGCGGGAGGGTCCAGATACAATGAGCAGTTCTTC.

The genes are TRBV12-3 or TRBV12-4 and TRBJ1-4; TRBD1 might be the D (6 bases). The CDR3 is 14 amino acids. Trimming pared 7 bases from V and 2 bases from J, leaving 11 bases between. CDR3 coding DNA: TGTGCCAGCAAAAAGGGGGTTACTAATGAAAAACTGTTTTTT. This sequence encodes CASKKGVTNEKLFF.

This clonotype showed up just once. This rearrangement joins TRBV6-1 to TRBJ2-3; D is ambiguous. The V gene lost 2 bases and the J gene lost 2 bases, with 8 bases spanning the gap. The CDR3 runs to 14 residues. Germline loops: CDR1 MNHNS, CDR2 SASEGT. CDR3 nucleotide sequence: TGTGCCAGCAGTGAATGGCGGAACACAGATACGCAGTATTTT. This sequence encodes CASSEWRNTDTQYF.

The rearrangement links TRBV5-6 to TRBJ2-7; no definite D call. The germline CDR1 and CDR2 sequences are SGHDT and YYEEEE. The CDR3 contains 16 residues. Trimming took 0 bases from V and 2 from J, leaving 15 bases between them. The CDR3 reads CASSLGVSVWAYEQYF. The CDR3 DNA reads as TGTGCCAGCAGCTTGGGAGTGTCGGTGTGGGCCTACGAGCAGTACTTC.

CDR3 nucleotide sequence: TGTGCCAGCAGTTCGGGGGTCGACTCATTCGAGCAGTACTTC. Residues: CASSSGVDSFEQYF. This chain uses TRBV27 with TRBJ2-7; D may be TRBD2 (6 bases). V lost 4 bases and J lost 6, with 16 bases in between. The CDR3 runs 14 residues. CDR1 is MNHEY and CDR2 is SMNVEV in the germline V gene (reference sequence).

This clonotype was counted at least ten times. The V and J genes are TRBV7-2 and TRBJ2-7, with D possibly TRBD1 on 5 matching bases. Germline V CDR1 and CDR2: SGHTA, FQGNSA. CDR3 size: 15 residues. V dropped 0 bases and J dropped 2 bases, with 11 bases sitting between them. CDR3 in amino acids: CASSLAGVGTYEQYF. CDR3 coding DNA: TGTGCCAGCAGCTTAGCAGGGGTGGGGACCTACGAGCAGTACTTC. Variable domain in full (rest from reference TRBV7-2 and TRBJ2-7): GAGVSQSPSNKVTEKGKDVELRCDPISGHTALYWYRQSLGQGLEFLIYFQGNSAPDKSGLPSDRFSAERTGGSVSTLTIQRTQQEDSAVYLCASSLAGVGTYEQYFGPGTRLTVT.

This clonotype was observed a few times. This chain joins TRBV5-6 and TRBJ2-7, with 10 bases fitting TRBD2. The CDR3 has 14 amino acids. Germline V CDR1 and CDR2: SGHDT, YYEEEE. V shed 5 bases and J 3 bases; nucleotides not matched to a gene: 5. In DNA form, the CDR3 reads TGTGCCAGCAGGGGAAGCGGGAGGGGCTACGAGCAGTACTTC. As protein: CASRGSGRGYEQYF.

This clonotype was detected only a few times. The J gene is TRBJ1-2, the V gene TRBV7-9; 7 bases match TRBD1. V was clipped by 0 bases and J by 4 bases; unmatched bases: 2. Germline V CDR1 and CDR2: SEHNR, FQNEAQ (reference sequence). The CDR3 has 14 residues. CDR3 amino acids: CASSLAAGGYGYTF. The CDR3 bases are TGTGCCAGCAGCTTAGCGGCAGGGGGCTATGGCTACACCTTC.

Here the CDR3 reads CASSFEGISYEQYF. CDR3 bases: TGTGCCAGCAGTTTCGAAGGAATATCCTACGAGCAGTACTTC. V is TRBV6-6 and J is TRBJ2-7; D is unclear. V was clipped by 4 bases and J by 1 base, with 11 bases between them. CDR1 and CDR2 from the germline V gene are MNHNY and SVGAGI (reference sequence). The CDR3 is 14 residues long.

This clonotype was observed a handful of times. This chain uses TRBV5-1 with TRBJ2-2; D is undetermined. This CDR3 is 18 amino acids long. Germline lookup yields CDR1 SGHRS and CDR2 YFSETQ. V was shortened by 0 bases and J by 2 bases, with 17 bases between the two germline ends. In nucleotides, the CDR3 is TGCGCCAGCAGCTTGGGGTGGTGGGGAACGGACAACACCGGGGAGCTGTTTTTT. Translating gives CASSLGWWGTDNTGELFF.